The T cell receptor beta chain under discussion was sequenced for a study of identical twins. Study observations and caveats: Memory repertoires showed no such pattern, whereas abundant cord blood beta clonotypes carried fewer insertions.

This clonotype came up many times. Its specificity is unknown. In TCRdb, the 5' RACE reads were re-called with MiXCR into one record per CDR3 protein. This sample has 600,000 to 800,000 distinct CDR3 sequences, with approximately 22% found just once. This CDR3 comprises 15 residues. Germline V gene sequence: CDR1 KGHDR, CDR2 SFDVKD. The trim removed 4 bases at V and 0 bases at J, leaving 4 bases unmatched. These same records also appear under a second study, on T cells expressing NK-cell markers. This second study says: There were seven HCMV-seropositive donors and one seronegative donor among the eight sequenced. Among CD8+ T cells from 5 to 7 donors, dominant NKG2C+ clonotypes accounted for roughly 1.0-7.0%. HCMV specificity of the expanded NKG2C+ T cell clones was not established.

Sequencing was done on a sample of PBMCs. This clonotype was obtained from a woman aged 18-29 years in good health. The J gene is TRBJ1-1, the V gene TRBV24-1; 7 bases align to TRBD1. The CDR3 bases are TGTGCCACCAGTGACAGGACAGGTTTGAACACTGAAGCTTTCTTT. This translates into CATSDRTGLNTEAFF.